The 10 T cell receptor beta chains below were found in one sample sequenced in a study of T cell responses to AZD1222 COVID-19 vaccine. The table came from immunoSEQ multiplex PCR; TCRdb's copy has only in-frame clones and leaves some out. The sample yields 120,000 to 150,000 clones, roughly 90% seen once. Sample: peripheral blood, taken 28 days after the second dose of the MenACWY control vaccine. The receptors originated from an adult who received the MenACWY meningococcal vaccine as a control.

V gene TRBV2 combines with J gene TRBJ1-6; a possible D gene is TRBD1 (5 bases). V was cut by 6 bases and J by 3 bases, with 12 bases left in between. The CDR3 extends over 15 amino acids. Germline V gene sequence: CDR1 SNHLY, CDR2 FYNNEI. CDR3 sequence: CASRGTGNYNSPLHF. CDR3 DNA: TGTGCCAGCAGGGGGACTGGAAACTATAATTCACCCCTCCACTTT.

CDR3 sequence: CASSWTSGGYNEQFF. The CDR3 DNA reads TGCGCCAGCAGCTGGACTAGCGGGGGGTACAATGAGCAGTTCTTC. The gene calls are TRBV5-1 and TRBJ2-1; the match to TRBD2 covers 14 bases. Losses at the gene ends were 3 bases for V and 4 bases for J; bases not matched to a gene: 0. The CDR3 consists of 15 residues. CDR1 SGHRS and CDR2 YFSETQ come from the germline V gene. The full variable domain, with the rest looked up from reference TRBV5-1 and TRBJ2-1, is KAGVTQTPRYLIKTRGQQVTLSCSPISGHRSVSWYQQTPGQGLQFLFEYFSETQRNKGNFPGRFSGRQFSNSRSEMNVSTLELGDSALYLCASSWTSGGYNEQFFGPGTRLTVL.

V usage is TRBV5-1 and J usage is TRBJ1-1; weak D call: TRBD1 (5 bases). Germline V gene data show CDR1 as SGHRS and CDR2 as YFSETQ. This CDR3 has 14 amino acids. With 4 bases removed from V and 3 bases from J, the gap between germline ends came to 13 bases. The CDR3 DNA follows: TGCGCCAGCAGCGATACCGGGACCCACACTGAAGCTTTCTTT. It codes for CASSDTGTHTEAFF.

The rearrangement uses TRBV14 and TRBJ2-3; 8 bases are shared with TRBD2. CDR3 length equals 16 residues. Germline V gene sequence: CDR1 SGHDN, CDR2 FVKESK. V shed 4 bases, J shed 0 bases, and the junction held 6 bases outside the gene matches. CDR3 protein: CASSPIAGSSTDTQYF. In DNA, the CDR3 is TGTGCCAGCAGCCCTATAGCGGGATCAAGCACAGATACGCAGTATTTT.

Notes on this clone: Germline and junction disagree at one end, which may indicate a read error. V is TRBV15 and J is TRBJ2-7; D tentatively fits TRBD1 or TRBD2 (5 bases each). Germline-derived CDR1 and CDR2 are LNHNV and YYDKDF (reference sequence). The CDR3 totals 14 residues. Here the CDR3 DNA reads TGTGCCACCAGCAGAGATCTCCCGGGACCTCGAGAGGACTTC. This sequence encodes CATSRDLPGPREDF.

V gene TRBV10-3 combines with J gene TRBJ1-2, with D possibly matching TRBD1 (6 bases). The CDR3 runs 15 residues. V dropped 2 bases and J dropped 1 base, with 11 bases sitting between them. Germline V lookup: CDR1 ENHRY, CDR2 SYGVKD. The CDR3 sequence: CAISEALGGNYGYTF. The CDR3 bases are TGTGCCATCAGTGAGGCCCTAGGGGGTAACTATGGCTACACCTTC.

The rearrangement uses TRBV7-2 and TRBJ1-5, with a tentative D call TRBD1 (6 bases). V gave up 0 bases and J gave up 2 bases, with 11 bases separating them. Germline V CDR1 and CDR2: SGHTA, FQGNSA. The CDR3 is 16 residues long. The chain's CDR3 is CASSLASGGGNQPQHF. CDR3 nucleotides: TGTGCCAGCAGCTTAGCATCGGGGGGCGGCAATCAGCCCCAGCATTTT.

The J gene is TRBJ1-2, the V gene TRBV5-1; 8 bases fit TRBD1. Germline CDR1 reads SGHRS; CDR2 reads YFSETQ. There are 14 residues in the CDR3. Trimming took 0 bases from V and 6 from J; bases not matched to a gene: 4. The CDR3: CASSLDRGVDGYTF. The CDR3 region has the DNA TGCGCCAGCAGCTTGGACAGGGGGGTAGATGGCTACACCTTC.

The chain recombines TRBV7-2 with TRBJ1-5; D might be TRBD1 (5 bases). The V end lost 1 base, the J end lost 0 bases, and 7 bases lay between the germline ends. CDR1 SGHTA and CDR2 FQGNSA come from the germline V gene. CDR3 length equals 15 residues. The CDR3 nucleotides read TGTGCCAGCAGCTTAGGACAGAGTAGCAATCAGCCCCAGCATTTT. As protein: CASSLGQSSNQPQHF.

This chain links TRBV7-8 with TRBJ1-1; D uncertain. This CDR3 is built from 15 residues. The ends were cut back, 2 bases at V and 0 bases at J, with 10 bases in the middle. The V gene's germline CDR1 is SGHVS and CDR2 FQNEAQ. CDR3 loop: CASSLRTDMNTEAFF. The CDR3 DNA reads TGTGCCAGCAGCTTAAGAACAGATATGAACACTGAAGCTTTCTTT.